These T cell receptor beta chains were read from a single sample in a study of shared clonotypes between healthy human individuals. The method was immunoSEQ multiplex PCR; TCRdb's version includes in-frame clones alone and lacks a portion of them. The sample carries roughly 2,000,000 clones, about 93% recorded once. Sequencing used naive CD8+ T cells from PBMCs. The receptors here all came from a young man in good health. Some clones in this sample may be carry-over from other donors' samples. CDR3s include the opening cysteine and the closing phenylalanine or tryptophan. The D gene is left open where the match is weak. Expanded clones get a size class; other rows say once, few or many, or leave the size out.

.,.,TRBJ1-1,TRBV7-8,TGTGCCAGCAGCTTAGGTGGGGGGACTGAAGCTTTCTTT,CASSLGGGTEAFF
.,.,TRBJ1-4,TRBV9,TGTGCCAGCAGCGCTGGGGGTGGTGAAAAACTGTTTTTT,CASSAGGGEKLFF
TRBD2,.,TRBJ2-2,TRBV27,TGTGCCAGCAGAACCAACCTAGCGGGAGTTCACACCGGGGAGCTGTTTTTT,CASRTNLAGVHTGELFF
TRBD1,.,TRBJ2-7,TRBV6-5,TGTGCCAGCAGTTTGACAGGGAACGAGCAGTACTTC,CASSLTGNEQYF
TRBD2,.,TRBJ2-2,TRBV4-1,TGCGCCAGCAGCCTCGGGCTAGCGGGAGGGCCGGACGGGGAGCTGTTTTTT,CASSLGLAGGPDGELFF
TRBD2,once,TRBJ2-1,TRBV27,TGTGCCAGCAGTCGAGGGACTAGGGGCGAGCAGTTCTTC,CASSRGTRGEQFF
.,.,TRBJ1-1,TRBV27,TGTGCCAGCAGACTAGGGGTGAACACTGAAGCTTTCTTT,CASRLGVNTEAFF
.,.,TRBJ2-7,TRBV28,TGTGCCCATAGTATGGGGGCCAACGAGCAGTACTTC,CAHSMGANEQYF
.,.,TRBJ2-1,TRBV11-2,TGTGCCAGCTACACTCTAGGGGCGCCTGTCAATGAGCAGTTCTTC,CASYTLGAPVNEQFF
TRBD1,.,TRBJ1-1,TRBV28,TGTGCCAGCAGCTGGGACAGGACCCTGGGGGCAAGGGTGAACACTGAAGCTTTCTTT,CASSWDRTLGARVNTEAFF
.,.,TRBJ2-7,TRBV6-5,TGTGCCAGCAGCCGGGAATACATCCGCTACGAGCAGTACTTC,CASSREYIRYEQYF
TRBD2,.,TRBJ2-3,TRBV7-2,TGTGCCAGCAGCTTAAGGGCGGGAGCCCTCCTAAGGACAGATACGCAGTATTTT,CASSLRAGALLRTDTQYF
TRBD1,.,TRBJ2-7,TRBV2,TGTGCCAGCAGTGAAGATAACAGGGGCCACGAGCAGTACTTC,CASSEDNRGHEQYF
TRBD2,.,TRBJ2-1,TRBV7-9,TGTGCCAGCAGCTTCATCCGGCTAGCGGGGTACAATGAGCAGTTCTTC,CASSFIRLAGYNEQFF
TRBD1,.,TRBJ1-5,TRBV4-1,TGCGCCAGCAGTGCCAGGGGGCCGCTCGACAATCAGCCCCAGCATTTT,CASSARGPLDNQPQHF
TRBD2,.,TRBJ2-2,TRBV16,TGTGCCAGCACCAATCCGGGACTAGCGGGACTGGTCGGGGAGCTGTTTTTT,CASTNPGLAGLVGELFF
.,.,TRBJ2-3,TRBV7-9,TGTGCCAGCAGCTTCCTCGGACTTCCAGATACGCAGTATTTT,CASSFLGLPDTQYF
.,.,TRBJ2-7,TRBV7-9,TGTGCCAGCAGCTCCTTAGCGGAGGTGCCTTACGAGCAGTACTTC,CASSSLAEVPYEQYF
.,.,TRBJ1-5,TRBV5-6,.,CASSFGPGAQPQHF
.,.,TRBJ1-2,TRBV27,TGTGCCAGCAGTTTATCAAGCGGGGAGGTAGACTATGGCTACACCTTC,CASSLSSGEVDYGYTF
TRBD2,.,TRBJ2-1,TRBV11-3,TGTGCCAGCAGCCAGGACGGCGGGAGGGCCTACAATGAGCAGTTCTTC,CASSQDGGRAYNEQFF
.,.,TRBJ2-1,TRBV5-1,TGCGCCAGCAGCTACAGCGGGAATGAGCAGTTCTTC,CASSYSGNEQFF
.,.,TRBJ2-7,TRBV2,TGTGCCATCAGTGGAACAGCGGACGAGCAGTACTTC,CAISGTADEQYF
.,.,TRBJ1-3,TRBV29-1,TGCAGCGTTCTTGAATGGGGGCACTCTGGAAACACCATATATTTT,CSVLEWGHSGNTIYF
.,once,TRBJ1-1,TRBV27,TGTGCCAGCAGTTTATTAAGCCCTTACACTGAAGCTTTCTTT,CASSLLSPYTEAFF
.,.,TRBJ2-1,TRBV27,TGTGCCAGCAGTTTACCTGCGTTGGCCGGGGGCCTACCCAATGAGCAGTTCTTC,CASSLPALAGGLPNEQFF
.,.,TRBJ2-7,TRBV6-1,TGTGCCAGCAGTGAAGCGAGGCGAGATGGGTACTTC,CASSEARRDGYF
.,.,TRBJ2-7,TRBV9,TGTGCCAGCAGCGGGCAGGGGAGAAGGGAGCAGTACTTC,CASSGQGRREQYF
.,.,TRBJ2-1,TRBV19,TGTGCCAGTAGTATAACAGGCAGCTCCTACAATGAGCAGTTCTTC,CASSITGSSYNEQFF
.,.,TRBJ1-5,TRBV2,TGTGCCAGCAGTGGAGACGCGGGGGGTAGCAATCAGCCCCAGCATTTT,CASSGDAGGSNQPQHF